The sequence of this T cell receptor (beta chain) was determined in a study of T cell responses to AZD1222 COVID-19 vaccine. General study findings and limits: Targeting of unmutated variant regions was reportedly seen in nearly half of spike-specific TCRs. Donors were largely white British and mainly female; clonal diversity was possibly underestimated. The study identified only a handful of AZD1222 recipients as seropositive at baseline.

A remark on this clone: Its specificity is not known.

The protocol was immunoSEQ multiplex PCR, while the TCRdb copy is restricted to in-frame clones and leaves out a portion. The sample holds roughly 93,000 clones, roughly nine tenths seen once. The CDR3 contains 15 residues. Trimming removed 1 base from V and 4 bases from J; junction bases left unmatched: 2. Germline values: CDR1 LNHDA, CDR2 SQIVND (reference sequence). The sequence derives from an adult in good health. V gene TRBV19 combines with J gene TRBJ1-2; 11 nucleotides align to TRBD1. Sequenced material: peripheral blood, taken on day 0 of AZD1222 vaccination. The CDR3 DNA follows: TGTGCCAGTAGTATAGCCGGGACAGGGGGCTATGGCTACACCTTC. Its translation: CASSIAGTGGYGYTF.